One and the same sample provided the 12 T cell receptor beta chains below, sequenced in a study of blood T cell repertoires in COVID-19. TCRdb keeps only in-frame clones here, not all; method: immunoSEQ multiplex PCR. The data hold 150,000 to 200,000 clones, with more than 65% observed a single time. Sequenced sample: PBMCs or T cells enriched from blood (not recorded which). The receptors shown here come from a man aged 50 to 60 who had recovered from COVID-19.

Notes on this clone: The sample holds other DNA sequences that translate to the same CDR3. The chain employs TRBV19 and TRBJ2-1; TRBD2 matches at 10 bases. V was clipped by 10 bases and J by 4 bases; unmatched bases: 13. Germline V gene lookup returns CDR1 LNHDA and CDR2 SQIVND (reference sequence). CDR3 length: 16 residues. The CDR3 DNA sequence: TGTGCCACACGGGGGTCGATAGCGGGGGGATACAATGAGCAGTTCTTC. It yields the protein CATRGSIAGGYNEQFF. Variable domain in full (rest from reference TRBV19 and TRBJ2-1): DGGITQSPKYLFRKEGQNVTLSCEQNLNHDAMYWYRQDPGQGLRLIYYSQIVNDFQKGDIAEGYSVSREKKESFPLTVTSAQKNPTAFYLCATRGSIAGGYNEQFFGPGTRLTVL.

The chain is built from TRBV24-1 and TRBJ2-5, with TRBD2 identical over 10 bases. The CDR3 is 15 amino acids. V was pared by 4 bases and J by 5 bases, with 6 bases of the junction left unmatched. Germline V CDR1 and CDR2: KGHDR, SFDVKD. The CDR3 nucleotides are TGTGCCACCAGTGACCCTACTAGCGGGGTTGAGACCCAGTACTTC. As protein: CATSDPTSGVETQYF.

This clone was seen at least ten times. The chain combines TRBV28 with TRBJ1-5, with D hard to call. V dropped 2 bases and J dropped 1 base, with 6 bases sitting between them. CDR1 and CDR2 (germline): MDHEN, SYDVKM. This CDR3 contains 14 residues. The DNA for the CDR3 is TGTGCCAGCAGTTTACAGGCAAGCAATCAGCCCCAGCATTTT. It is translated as CASSLQASNQPQHF.

The CDR3 loop is CASSLVGGANNEQFF. The CDR3 nucleotides read TGTGCCAGCAGCTTAGTCGGCGGGGCGAACAATGAGCAGTTCTTC. The genes are TRBV7-2 and TRBJ2-1, with a possible D match to TRBD2 (6 bases). Trimming cost V 1 base and J 5 bases, with 12 bases left between them. The length of the CDR3 is 15 residues. CDR1 SGHTA and CDR2 FQGNSA come from the germline V gene.

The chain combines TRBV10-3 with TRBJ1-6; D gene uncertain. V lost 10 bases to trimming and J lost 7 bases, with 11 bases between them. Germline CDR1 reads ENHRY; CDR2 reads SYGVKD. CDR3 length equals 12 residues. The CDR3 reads CASNDGNSPLHF. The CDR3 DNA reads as TGTGCCAGTAACGACGGGAATTCACCCCTCCACTTT.

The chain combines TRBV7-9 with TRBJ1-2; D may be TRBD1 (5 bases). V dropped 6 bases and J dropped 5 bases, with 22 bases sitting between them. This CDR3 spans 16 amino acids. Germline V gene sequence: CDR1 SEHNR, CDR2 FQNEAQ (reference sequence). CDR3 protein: CASSSSGGGIGYGYTF. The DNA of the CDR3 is TGTGCCAGCAGTTCAAGTGGTGGGGGGATTGGGTATGGCTACACCTTC.

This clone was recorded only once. As DNA, the CDR3 is TGTGCCAGCAGCCTAGTGACAGGGGGCTCCGGGGAGCTGTTTTTT. It yields the protein CASSLVTGGSGELFF. The rearrangement links TRBV11-2 to TRBJ2-2; 10 nucleotides agree with TRBD1. V shed 5 bases and J 6 bases; nucleotides not matched to a gene: 6. The CDR3 extends over 15 amino acids. The germline CDR1 and CDR2 sequences are SGHAT and FQNNGV.

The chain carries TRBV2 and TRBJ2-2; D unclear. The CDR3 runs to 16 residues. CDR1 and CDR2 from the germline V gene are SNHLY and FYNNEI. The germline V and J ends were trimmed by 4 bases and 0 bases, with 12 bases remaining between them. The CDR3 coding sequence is TGTGCCAGCAGTGCGGTTTTACAGACGAACACCGGGGAGCTGTTTTTT. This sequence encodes CASSAVLQTNTGELFF.

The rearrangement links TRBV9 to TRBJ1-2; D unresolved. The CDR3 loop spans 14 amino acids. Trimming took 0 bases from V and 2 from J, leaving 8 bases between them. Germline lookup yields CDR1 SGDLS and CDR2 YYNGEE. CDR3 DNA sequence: TGTGCCAGCAGCGTAGTATCTGCGAACTATGGCTACACCTTC. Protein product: CASSVVSANYGYTF.

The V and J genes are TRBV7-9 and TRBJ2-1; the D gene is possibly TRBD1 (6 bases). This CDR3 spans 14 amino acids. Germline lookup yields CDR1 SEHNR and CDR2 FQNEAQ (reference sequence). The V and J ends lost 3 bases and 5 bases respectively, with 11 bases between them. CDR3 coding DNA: TGTGCCAGCAGCTTGGGGGACAAGAACAATGAGCAGTTCTTC. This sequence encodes CASSLGDKNNEQFF.

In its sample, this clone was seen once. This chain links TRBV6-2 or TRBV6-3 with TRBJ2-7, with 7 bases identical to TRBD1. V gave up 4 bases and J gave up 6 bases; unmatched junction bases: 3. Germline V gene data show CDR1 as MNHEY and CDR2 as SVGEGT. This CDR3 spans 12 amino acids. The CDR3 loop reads CASSSRGLEQYF. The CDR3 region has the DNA TGTGCCAGCAGTTCGAGGGGGCTCGAGCAGTACTTC.

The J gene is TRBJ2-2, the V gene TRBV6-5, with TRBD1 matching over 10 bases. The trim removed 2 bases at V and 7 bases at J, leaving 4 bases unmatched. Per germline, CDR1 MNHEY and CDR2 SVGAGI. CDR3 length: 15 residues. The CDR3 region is CASSYGTGVRGELFF. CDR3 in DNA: TGTGCCAGCAGTTACGGGACAGGGGTGCGCGGGGAGCTGTTTTTT.